This T cell receptor beta chain was observed in a study of identical twins (dated by TCRdb to 2015 to 2016). Turning to the overall study: The study deep-sequenced TCR alpha and beta repertoires from monozygotic twins, unrelated adults of various ages and cord blood to test whether fetal clonotypes persist. To rule out contamination, replicate twin experiments were performed at different times with different library preparation protocols. On the study overall, not on this receptor specifically: In beta out-of-frame sequences, excess twin sharing was weaker, because having fewer shared sequences lowered the signal-to-noise ratio. Abundant cord blood beta clonotypes carried fewer insertions; young adult naive repertoires showed a weaker similar trend, while memory repertoires showed none. Invariant T cells such as MAIT and iNKT could partly confound zero-insertion analyses, though diverse VJ usage argued against this for most clonotypes. Because the same donors could not be followed over many years, the conclusions depended on cross-sectional statistical analysis. Recombination models systematically underestimated out-of-frame TCR alpha sharing in monozygotic twins but agreed with sharing between unrelated individuals. Compared with coincidental sharing between unrelated individuals, out-of-frame TCR alpha sequences shared between twins showed an excess of sequences with low generation probability.

Only healthy Caucasian donors were included. The protocol used for the library was 5' RACE. Sequencing took place on an Illumina HiSeq 2000. A universal primer binding site was added through template switching, and the final cDNA carried a unique molecular identifier so that TCR cDNA molecules could be counted accurately. First-strand cDNA for TCR alpha and beta chains was synthesized from specific primers in the conserved constant-segment region. To control for contamination, every cDNA library was double barcoded, receiving both a SMART-Mk sample barcode and Illumina barcodes. TruSeq adapter sequences and Illumina sample barcodes were added in two successive PCR steps. The TCR alpha and beta cDNA libraries were sequenced on the Illumina HiSeq platform using custom primers. Regarding the original processing steps: MiGEC processed the raw reads to extract unique molecular identifiers, while MiXCR was used to determine the CDR3 positions. Recombination models were inferred per individual with the repgenHMM and IGoR tools using an EM algorithm. Shared clonotypes were analyzed with the tcR package in R, and sharing was normalized by the product of cloneset sizes. To study raw recombination free of thymic and clonal selection effects, out-of-frame nonproductive sequences were analyzed. Starting from the raw public reads, TCRdb applied fastp trimming at Q25, assembled clones with MiXCR and retained in-frame beta chains. Each CDR3 protein gets just one entry, which takes the most common genes and DNA from the rows behind it. Here the V and J calls rest on TCRdb's processing, not on the authors' analysis. A total of 1.5 million or so distinct CDR3 sequences appear in this sample, 25% to 35% of them only once. Jointly, the top ten make up more than 0.25% of the sample.

Counted from cysteine to phenylalanine, this CDR3 has 17 amino acids. Only the CDR3 DNA is retained, 51 bases long and in frame from the first base. Via the germline V gene, CDR1 is LGHNA and CDR2 YNFKEQ. Cut back by 1 base and 7 bases, the V and J ends lie 23 bases apart. Comment on this clonotype: No cognate antigen has been identified for it. No qualities accompany the bases; no much larger clone lies one base away.

Sequenced input: cord blood. The receptor was derived from a newborn girl in good health. This receptor chain uses TRBV4-2 and TRBJ2-7; the D segment might be TRBD1 or TRBD2, since each matches 6 bases. CDR3 reads: CASSQASSGGGYNEQYF. At the DNA level, the sequence is TGTGCCAGCAGCCAAGCATCGAGCGGAGGGGGTTACAATGAGCAGTACTTC.